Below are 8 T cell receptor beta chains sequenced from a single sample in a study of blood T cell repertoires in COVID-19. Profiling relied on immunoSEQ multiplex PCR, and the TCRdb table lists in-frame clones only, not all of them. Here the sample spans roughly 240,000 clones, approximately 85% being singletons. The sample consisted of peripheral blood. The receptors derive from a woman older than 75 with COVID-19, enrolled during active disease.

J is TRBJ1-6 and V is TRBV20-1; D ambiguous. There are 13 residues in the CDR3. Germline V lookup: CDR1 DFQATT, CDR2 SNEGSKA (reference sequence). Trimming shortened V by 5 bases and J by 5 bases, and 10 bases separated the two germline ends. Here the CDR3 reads CSAGDGDNSPLHF. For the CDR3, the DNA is TGCAGTGCTGGTGACGGGGATAATTCACCCCTCCACTTT.

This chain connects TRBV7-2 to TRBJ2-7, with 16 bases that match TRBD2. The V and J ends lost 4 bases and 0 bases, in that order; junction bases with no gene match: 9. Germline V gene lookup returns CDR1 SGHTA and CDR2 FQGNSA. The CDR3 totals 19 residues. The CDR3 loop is CASSSTGLAGGPSSYEQYV. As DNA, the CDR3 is TGTGCCAGCAGCTCTACGGGACTAGCGGGGGGGCCTAGCTCCTACGAGCAGTACGTC.

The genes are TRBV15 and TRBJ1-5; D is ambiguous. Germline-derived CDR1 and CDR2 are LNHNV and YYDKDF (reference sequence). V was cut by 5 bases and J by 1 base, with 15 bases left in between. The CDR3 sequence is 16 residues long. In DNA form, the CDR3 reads TGTGCCACCAGCCTCGAGGCCGGCCTAAGCAATCAGCCCCAGCATTTT. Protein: CATSLEAGLSNQPQHF.

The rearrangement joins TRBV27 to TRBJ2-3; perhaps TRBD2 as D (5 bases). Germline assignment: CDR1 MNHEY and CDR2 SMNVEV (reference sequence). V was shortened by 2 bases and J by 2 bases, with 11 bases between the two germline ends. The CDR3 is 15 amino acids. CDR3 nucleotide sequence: TGTGCCAGCAGTTTAAGAAGGAGGTCCACAGATACGCAGTATTTT. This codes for CASSLRRRSTDTQYF.

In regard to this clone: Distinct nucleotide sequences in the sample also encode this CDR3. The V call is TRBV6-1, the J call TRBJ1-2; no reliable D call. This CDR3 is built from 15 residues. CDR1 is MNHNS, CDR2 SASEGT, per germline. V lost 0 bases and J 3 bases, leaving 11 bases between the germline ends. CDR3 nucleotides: TGTGCCAGCAGTGAAGCGCGTGGGGAGTACTATGGCTACACCTTC. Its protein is CASSEARGEYYGYTF.

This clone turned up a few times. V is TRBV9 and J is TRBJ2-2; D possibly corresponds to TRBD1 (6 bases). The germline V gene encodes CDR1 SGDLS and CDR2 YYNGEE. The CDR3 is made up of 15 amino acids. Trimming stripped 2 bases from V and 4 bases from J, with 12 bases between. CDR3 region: CASSVGGTGTGELFF. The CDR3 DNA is TGTGCCAGCAGCGTTGGGGGCACGGGCACCGGGGAGCTGTTTTTT.

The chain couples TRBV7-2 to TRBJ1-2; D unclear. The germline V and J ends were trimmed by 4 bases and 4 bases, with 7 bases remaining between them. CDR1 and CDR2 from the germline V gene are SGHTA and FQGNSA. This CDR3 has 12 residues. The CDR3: CASSSRVYGYTF. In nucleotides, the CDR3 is TGTGCCAGCAGCTCTCGGGTCTATGGCTACACCTTC.

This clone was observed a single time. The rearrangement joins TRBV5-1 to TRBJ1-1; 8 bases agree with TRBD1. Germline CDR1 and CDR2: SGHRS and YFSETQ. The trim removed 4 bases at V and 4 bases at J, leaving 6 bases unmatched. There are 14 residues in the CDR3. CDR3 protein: CASSPTTGGTEAFF. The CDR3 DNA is TGCGCCAGCAGCCCAACTACAGGGGGCACTGAAGCTTTCTTT.